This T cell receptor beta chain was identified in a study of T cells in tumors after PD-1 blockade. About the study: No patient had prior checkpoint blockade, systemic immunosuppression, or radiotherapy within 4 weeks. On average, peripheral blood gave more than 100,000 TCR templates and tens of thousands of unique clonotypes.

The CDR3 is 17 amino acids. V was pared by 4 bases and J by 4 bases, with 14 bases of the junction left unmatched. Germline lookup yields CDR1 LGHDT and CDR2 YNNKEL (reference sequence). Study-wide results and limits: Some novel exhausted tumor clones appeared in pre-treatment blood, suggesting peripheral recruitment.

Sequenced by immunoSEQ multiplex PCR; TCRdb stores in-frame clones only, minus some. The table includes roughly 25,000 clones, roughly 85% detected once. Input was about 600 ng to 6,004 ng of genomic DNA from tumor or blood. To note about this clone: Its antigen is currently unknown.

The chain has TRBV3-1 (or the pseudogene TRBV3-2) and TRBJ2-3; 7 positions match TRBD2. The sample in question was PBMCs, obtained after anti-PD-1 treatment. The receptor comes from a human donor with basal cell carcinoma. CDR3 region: CASSRGEGPIPPDTQYF. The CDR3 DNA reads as TGTGCCAGCAGCCGGGGGGAGGGGCCCATACCCCCAGATACGCAGTATTTT.